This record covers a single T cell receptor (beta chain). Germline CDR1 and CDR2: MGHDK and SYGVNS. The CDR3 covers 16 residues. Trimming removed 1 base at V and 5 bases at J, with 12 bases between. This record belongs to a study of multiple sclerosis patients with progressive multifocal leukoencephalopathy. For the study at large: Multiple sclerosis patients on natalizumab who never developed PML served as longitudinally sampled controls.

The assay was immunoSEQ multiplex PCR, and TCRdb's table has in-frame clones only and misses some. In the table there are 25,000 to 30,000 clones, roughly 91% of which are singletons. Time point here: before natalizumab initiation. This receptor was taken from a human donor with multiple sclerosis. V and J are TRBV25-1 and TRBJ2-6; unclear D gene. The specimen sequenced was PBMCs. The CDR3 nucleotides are TGTGCCAGCAGTGAATTATCGGGTCCTAGGGCCAACGTCCTGACTTTC. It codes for CASSELSGPRANVLTF. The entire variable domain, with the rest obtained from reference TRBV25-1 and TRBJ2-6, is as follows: EADIYQTPRYLVIGTGKKITLECSQTMGHDKMYWYQQDPGMELHLIHYSYGVNSTEKGDLSSESTVSRIRTEHFPLTLESARPSHTSQYLCASSELSGPRANVLTFGAGSRLTVL.